Presented here are 30 T cell receptor beta chains from one specimen sequenced in a study of OX40 agonist ivuxolimab in advanced cancers. Sequencing was performed with immunoSEQ multiplex PCR; in TCRdb, only in-frame clones are kept and a portion is missing. The data hold 95,000 to 100,000 clones, with around 94% observed a single time. Sequenced here: CD4+ or CD8+ T cells sorted from blood, sampled in a trial of the OX40 agonist ivuxolimab. All receptors come from an adult with an advanced solid tumor such as melanoma, head and neck, liver or kidney cancer.

V gene TRBV6-6 combines with J gene TRBJ2-6, with D perhaps matching TRBD1 (5 bases). This CDR3 has 15 residues. Between the trimmed V and J ends, which lost 5 bases and 2 bases, there was a span of 10 bases. CDR1 and CDR2 from the germline V gene are MNHNY and SVGAGI (reference sequence). The CDR3 protein is CASSLRATGANVLTF. The DNA for the CDR3 is TGTGCCAGCAGTCTCAGGGCGACTGGGGCCAACGTCCTGACTTTC.

The chain combines TRBV15 with TRBJ1-5, with 7 bases aligning to TRBD1. V gave up 5 bases and J gave up 5 bases; unmatched junction bases: 12. CDR3 length equals 16 residues. Germline V gene sequence: CDR1 LNHNV, CDR2 YYDKDF (reference sequence). CDR3 in amino acids: CATSSKWDSSDQPQHF. The CDR3 nucleotides are TGTGCCACCAGCTCTAAATGGGACAGTTCGGATCAGCCCCAGCATTTT.

The gene calls are TRBV13 and TRBJ2-1; D gene ambiguous. The CDR3 has 15 amino acids. From germline, CDR1 is PRHDT and CDR2 FYEKMQ (reference sequence). With 5 bases removed from V and 4 bases from J, the gap between germline ends came to 15 bases. The CDR3 coding sequence is TGTGCCAGCAGCGGTCTTTTAGCTGGGTACAATGAGCAGTTCTTC. Its protein product is CASSGLLAGYNEQFF.

The J gene is TRBJ1-2, the V gene TRBV5-1, with TRBD1 matching over 9 bases. CDR3 length equals 15 residues. The V segment lost 4 bases and the J segment 8 bases; nucleotides outside the gene matches: 12. In germline, CDR1 is SGHRS, CDR2 YFSETQ. The chain's CDR3 is CASSPYTGGVKGYTF. In DNA, the CDR3 is TGCGCCAGCAGCCCTTATACAGGGGGCGTGAAAGGCTACACCTTC.

The chain is built from TRBV30 and TRBJ1-1; tentative D call: TRBD1 (6 bases). The ends were cut back, 0 bases at V and 9 bases at J, with 11 bases in the middle. CDR1 is GTSNPN, CDR2 SVGIG, per germline (reference sequence). The CDR3 is 12 residues long. The CDR3 protein is CAWSVHGTQAFF. CDR3 DNA: TGTGCCTGGAGTGTACATGGGACACAAGCTTTCTTT.

This chain links TRBV19 with TRBJ2-2; D is undetermined. The CDR3 runs 11 residues. V lost 2 bases, J lost 5 bases, and 0 bases lay in between. Germline-derived CDR1 and CDR2 are LNHDA and SQIVND (reference sequence). DNA of the CDR3: TGTGCCAGTAGTATAACCGGGGAGCTGTTTTTT. Protein sequence: CASSITGELFF.

The rearrangement uses TRBV28 and TRBJ1-1; no clear D gene. Germline V gives CDR1 MDHEN, CDR2 SYDVKM. V lost 7 bases, J lost 7 bases, and 13 bases lay in between. This CDR3 has 12 amino acids. In DNA form, the CDR3 reads TGTGCCAGCAAGCAAACAGAGAATGAAGCTTTCTTT. It translates to CASKQTENEAFF.

J is TRBJ2-1 and V is TRBV5-8; the D gene is possibly TRBD1 (6 bases). This CDR3 region has 14 residues. Germline CDR1 reads SGHTS; CDR2 reads YDEGEE. Trimming shortened V by 4 bases and J by 4 bases, and 12 bases separated the two germline ends. The CDR3 sequence: CASSIGQPYNEQFF. CDR3 bases: TGTGCCAGCAGCATAGGACAGCCATACAATGAGCAGTTCTTC.

The chain has TRBV27 and TRBJ2-1; tentative D call: TRBD2 (8 bases). V lost 6 bases, J lost 4 bases, and 16 bases lay in between. This CDR3 has 15 residues. Germline lookup yields CDR1 MNHEY and CDR2 SMNVEV (reference sequence). CDR3 sequence: CASSRGGTVYNEQFF. The CDR3 DNA follows: TGTGCCAGCAGCCGGGGGGGGACAGTTTACAATGAGCAGTTCTTC.

CDR3 sequence reads: CASRGGTGLDIQYF. The CDR3 region has the DNA TGTGCCAGCAGAGGGGGGACAGGGTTAGACATTCAGTACTTC. The V gene is TRBV2, the J gene TRBJ2-4, with 9 bases fitting TRBD1. CDR1 is SNHLY and CDR2 is FYNNEI in the germline V gene. V dropped 6 bases and J dropped 8; count of bases not matched to a gene: 8. This CDR3 comprises 14 residues.

The chain links TRBV6-1 to TRBJ2-1; possibly TRBD1 for D (5 bases). Trimming removed 4 bases from V and 5 bases from J, with 15 bases in between. Germline CDR1 and CDR2: MNHNS and SASEGT. CDR3 length equals 15 residues. The CDR3 coding sequence is TGTGCCAGCAGTGCCTTTTTAGCAGGGAACAATGAGCAGTTCTTC. This gives the protein CASSAFLAGNNEQFF.

This clone appeared a single time. The DNA for the CDR3 is TGTGCCACCAGCAGAGATATAGCGGGAGGGGGTACGCAGTATTTT. Translation: CATSRDIAGGGTQYF. This chain joins TRBV15 and TRBJ2-3, with TRBD2 matching 11 bases. Germline V gene data show CDR1 as LNHNV and CDR2 as YYDKDF (reference sequence). This CDR3 comprises 15 residues. V was clipped by 0 bases and J by 8 bases; unmatched bases: 4.

V usage is TRBV7-8 and J usage is TRBJ2-1; D gene ambiguous. Germline values: CDR1 SGHVS, CDR2 FQNEAQ. V gave up 1 base and J gave up 9 bases, with 10 bases separating them. CDR3 length: 13 residues. The CDR3 is CASSLDSYGEQFF. The CDR3 coding sequence is TGTGCCAGCAGCTTAGATAGTTACGGTGAGCAGTTCTTC.

V usage is TRBV7-9 and J usage is TRBJ1-5; no reliable D call. There are 12 residues in the CDR3. CDR1 SEHNR and CDR2 FQNEAQ come from the germline V gene (reference sequence). The V gene lost 6 bases and the J gene lost 3 bases, with 6 bases spanning the gap. The CDR3 loop is CASSLTNQPQHF. The CDR3 bases are TGTGCCAGCAGTTTGACCAATCAGCCCCAGCATTTT.

This rearrangement joins TRBV7-2 to TRBJ1-5; D remains unclear. There are 12 residues in the CDR3. Germline V gene sequence: CDR1 SGHTA, CDR2 FQGNSA. The V gene lost 2 bases and the J gene lost 5 bases, with 4 bases spanning the gap. The CDR3, as DNA: TGTGCCAGCAGCTTAATGTATCAGCCCCAGCATTTT. Amino acid sequence: CASSLMYQPQHF.

The chain joins TRBV5-1 to TRBJ2-3; D tentatively fits TRBD1 or TRBD2 (6 bases each). Germline values: CDR1 SGHRS, CDR2 YFSETQ. The CDR3 contains 13 residues. V was shortened by 4 bases and J by 12 bases, with 18 bases between the two germline ends. CDR3 sequence: CASSERIGGTQYF. The CDR3 DNA follows: TGCGCCAGCAGCGAACGGATAGGGGGGACTCAGTATTTT.

The genes are TRBV29-1 and TRBJ2-5; no clear D gene. The germline gives CDR1 SQVTM, CDR2 ANQGSEA. V lost 1 base, J lost 5 bases, and 11 bases lay in between. The length of the CDR3 is 13 residues. CDR3 coding DNA: TGCAGCGTTGAAGCTAACCTCGGGGAGACCCAGTACTTC. Encoded protein: CSVEANLGETQYF.

The chain is built from TRBV16 and TRBJ1-5; D unresolved. Germline V gene sequence: CDR1 KGHSY, CDR2 FQNENV. The CDR3 consists of 13 residues. V dropped 4 bases and J dropped 0 bases, with 4 bases sitting between them. The CDR3 DNA follows: TGTGCCAGCAGCCCGTCTAGCAATCAGCCCCAGCATTTT. Translation: CASSPSSNQPQHF.

This chain joins TRBV28 and TRBJ2-7; D may be TRBD2 (7 bases). The CDR3 consists of 15 residues. V lost 6 bases and J 2 bases, leaving 17 bases between the germline ends. CDR1 is MDHEN, CDR2 SYDVKM, per germline. The CDR3 protein is CASSLGGGGTYEQYF. DNA for the CDR3: TGTGCCAGCAGCCTAGGGGGGGGAGGAACCTACGAGCAGTACTTC.

This rearrangement joins TRBV29-1 to TRBJ2-3, with D perhaps matching TRBD2 (5 bases). CDR1 and CDR2 from the germline V gene are SQVTM and ANQGSEA. The CDR3 is 12 amino acids. Trimming pared 4 bases from V and 8 bases from J, leaving 13 bases between. In DNA, the CDR3 is TGCAGCGTTGGAGGGAGCCGGGGTACGCAGTATTTT. It codes for CSVGGSRGTQYF.

This chain links TRBV6-5 with TRBJ2-5, with D perhaps matching TRBD2 (6 bases). The CDR3 has 15 amino acids. V was shortened by 6 bases and J by 2 bases, with 16 bases between the two germline ends. Germline V gene sequence: CDR1 MNHEY, CDR2 SVGAGI. The CDR3 coding sequence is TGTGCCAGCAGGCAACCCGGGACTTTACAAGAGACCCAGTACTTC. Translated: CASRQPGTLQETQYF.

The V call is TRBV6-1, the J call TRBJ1-1; 7 nucleotides align to TRBD1. This CDR3 spans 15 amino acids. V trimming: 5 bases; J trimming: 1 base; junction bases outside the gene matches: 7. Germline V gene data show CDR1 as MNHNS and CDR2 as SASEGT. CDR3 sequence (DNA): TGTGCCAGCAGTCACAGACAGGGCAAGAACACTGAAGCTTTCTTT. It encodes CASSHRQGKNTEAFF.

The rearrangement uses TRBV5-1 and TRBJ1-3; D uncertain. Germline V gene sequence: CDR1 SGHRS, CDR2 YFSETQ. Deletions cut 4 bases from V and 0 bases from J, with 11 bases between. The CDR3 runs to 15 residues. The CDR3 protein is CASSEKTYSGNTIYF. Written as DNA, the CDR3 is TGCGCCAGCAGCGAAAAAACTTACTCTGGAAACACCATATATTTT.

With regard to this clone: One end of the junction varies from germline; a read error may be responsible. The V gene is TRBV30, the J gene TRBJ2-5; TRBD2 agrees at 14 bases. Germline CDR1 is GTSNPN and CDR2 is SVGIG (reference sequence). The CDR3 spans 14 residues. The CDR3 here is CACSSGLAGVYSHF. CDR3 DNA: TGTGCCTGTTCCTCGGGACTAGCGGGGGTGTATAGCCACTTC.

The V call is TRBV6-5, the J call TRBJ1-2; 8 nucleotides align to TRBD1. Germline V gene sequence: CDR1 MNHEY, CDR2 SVGAGI. Trimming at V came to 3 bases and at J to 4 bases, leaving 4 bases not matched to a gene. The CDR3 extends over 14 amino acids. CDR3 sequence (DNA): TGTGCCAGCAGTTATAACAGGGGGTTCTATGGCTACACCTTC. Translation: CASSYNRGFYGYTF.

This clone was detected once. The V and J genes are TRBV28 and TRBJ1-1; no firm D call. This CDR3 region has 12 residues. Germline lookup yields CDR1 MDHEN and CDR2 SYDVKM. Trimming shortened V by 6 bases and J by 5 bases, and 10 bases separated the two germline ends. As DNA, the CDR3 is TGTGCCAGCAGACCGCTGTGGACTGAAGCTTTCTTT. Translating gives CASRPLWTEAFF.

Written as DNA, the CDR3 is TGTGCCAGCAGCCCAAGGTTAGGGGGCACAGATACGCAGTATTTT. Amino acids: CASSPRLGGTDTQYF. V usage is TRBV11-1 and J usage is TRBJ2-3; possible D gene TRBD1, 5 bases. The CDR3 is made up of 15 amino acids. With 5 bases removed from V and 1 base from J, the gap between germline ends came to 13 bases. Per the germline V gene, CDR1 is SGHAT and CDR2 is FQDESV (reference sequence).

The V gene is TRBV2, the J gene TRBJ1-4; D gene unclear. Germline loops: CDR1 SNHLY, CDR2 FYNNEI. Trimming pared 6 bases from V and 5 bases from J, leaving 13 bases between. The CDR3 totals 14 residues. The CDR3 DNA sequence: TGTGCCAGCAGGGACTCTCCGGGAAATGAAAAACTGTTTTTT. Encoded protein: CASRDSPGNEKLFF. Complete variable domain (other parts from reference TRBV2 and TRBJ1-4): EPEVTQTPSHQVTQMGQEVILRCVPISNHLYFYWYRQILGQKVEFLVSFYNNEISEKSEIFDDQFSVERPDGSNFTLKIRSTKLEDSAMYFCASRDSPGNEKLFFGSGTQLSVL.

The J gene is TRBJ2-3, the V gene TRBV7-2; tentatively, D is TRBD1 (5 bases). Germline CDR1 is SGHTA and CDR2 is FQGNSA. With 3 bases removed from V and 4 bases from J, the gap between germline ends came to 8 bases. The CDR3 sequence is 13 residues long. The chain's CDR3 is CASSFGRADTQYF. CDR3 DNA: TGTGCCAGCAGCTTTGGCAGGGCAGATACGCAGTATTTT. The full variable domain, with the rest looked up from reference TRBV7-2 and TRBJ2-3, is GAGVSQSPSNKVTEKGKDVELRCDPISGHTALYWYRQSLGQGLEFLIYFQGNSAPDKSGLPSDRFSAERTGGSVSTLTIQRTQQEDSAVYLCASSFGRADTQYFGPGTRLTVL.

The rearrangement uses TRBV6-6 and TRBJ1-3; 11 bases fit TRBD1. The CDR3 totals 15 residues. In germline, CDR1 is MNHNY, CDR2 SVGAGI (reference sequence). V lost 2 bases, J lost 8 bases, and 5 bases stayed unmatched. The CDR3 bases are TGTGCCAGCAGTTACCAGGGACAGGGGGTATACACCATATATTTT. Translation gives CASSYQGQGVYTIYF.